The clone carrying this T cell receptor beta chain was observed a handful of times. Every sample gave at least 5 micrograms of total RNA when it was extracted. The CDR3 extends over 14 amino acids. V lost 7 bases to trimming and J lost 4 bases; unmatched junction nucleotides: 9. The germline CDR1 and CDR2 sequences are SEHNR and FQNEAQ (reference sequence). The data belong to a study of blood T cells in healthy people across ages. Then a second PCR, running about 6 to 12 cycles, was carried out with a sample-barcoded 5' primer and a J-beta primer mix. TCRdb passed the 5' RACE reads through MiXCR, listing each CDR3 protein once. The sample contains around 1,000,000 distinct CDR3 sequences, less than 25% of which appear only once. This sample was shared with a second study, whose subject was T cells of mothers and their children.

The sequence was collected from a girl aged 2 to 10 in good health. The sample consisted of blood. The chain is built from TRBV7-9 and TRBJ1-2; 7 bases map to TRBD1. The CDR3 nucleotides are TGTGCCAGCACCCCAGGGGACAGCCTCTATGGCTACACCTTC. Translation: CASTPGDSLYGYTF.